The 28 T cell receptor beta chains in this list originate from one sample, sequenced in a study of CD8 T cells in Susac syndrome. A quantity of about 0.5 to 1 ug RNA underwent reverse transcription using random hexamers. TCRdb re-analysed the immunoSEQ multiplex PCR reads in MiXCR, keeping a single row per CDR3 protein. The data hold 65,000 to 80,000 distinct CDR3 sequences, with roughly nine tenths observed a single time. The sample comprised CD8+ T cells from PBMCs. The receptors here all came from a human donor with multiple sclerosis.

This sequence joins TRBV27 and TRBJ2-7, with 10 nucleotides matching TRBD2. The CDR3 length is 17 residues. The germline gives CDR1 MNHEY, CDR2 SMNVEV (reference sequence). J was trimmed by 4 bases and V by 3 bases; bases with no gene match: 12. The CDR3 DNA sequence: TGTGCCAGCAGTTTCTCATTCAGGACTAGCGGAACTTACGAGCAGTACTTC. Translating gives CASSFSFRTSGTYEQYF.

The V gene is TRBV28, the J gene TRBJ2-7, with a possible D match to TRBD1 (5 bases). Germline lookup yields CDR1 MDHEN and CDR2 SYDVKM. This CDR3 has 13 residues. The V end lost 5 bases, the J end lost 5 bases, and 13 bases lay between the germline ends. The DNA of the CDR3 is TGTGCCAGCAGTGGGGCCTTATTGGACGAGCAGTACTTC. Its protein is CASSGALLDEQYF.

The rearrangement links TRBV19 to TRBJ1-2; D not certain. This CDR3 spans 12 amino acids. Looked up from germline, CDR1 is LNHDA and CDR2 is SQIVND (reference sequence). V lost 5 bases to trimming and J lost 11 bases, with 15 bases between them. CDR3 sequence reads: CASSAGSERYTF. The CDR3 nucleotides are TGTGCCAGTAGTGCCGGATCGGAGCGGTACACCTTC.

Written as DNA, the CDR3 is TGTGCCAGCAGTTTGGTCGGGGACAGGGAGACCGATGGCTACACCTTC. Protein sequence: CASSLVGDRETDGYTF. This chain connects TRBV27 to TRBJ1-2, with 9 bases that match TRBD1. The CDR3 length is 16 residues. V shed 3 bases, J shed 6 bases, and the junction held 11 bases outside the gene matches. Germline V gene data show CDR1 as MNHEY and CDR2 as SMNVEV (reference sequence).

The chain links TRBV10-3 to TRBJ2-7; D is unresolved. This CDR3 is built from 13 residues. Germline assignment: CDR1 ENHRY and CDR2 SYGVKD. The germline V and J ends were trimmed by 2 bases and 2 bases, with 7 bases remaining between them. DNA for the CDR3: TGTGCCATCAGTGAGAAGGAGACCTACGAGCAGTACTTC. Its protein is CAISEKETYEQYF.

The chain couples TRBV6-2 or TRBV6-3 to TRBJ1-5; D unresolved. Germline CDR1 and CDR2: MNHEY and SVGEGT. CDR3 size: 15 residues. V was cut by 4 bases and J by 0 bases, with 10 bases left in between. CDR3 DNA: TGTGCCAGCAGTTCCCCCTACGGTAGCAATCAGCCCCAGCATTTT. Translating gives CASSSPYGSNQPQHF.

This clonotype came up once. The chain uses TRBV2 and TRBJ2-2, with TRBD1 matching 10 bases. J gave up 3 bases and V 6 bases, and 4 bases lay outside the gene matches. From germline, CDR1 is SNHLY and CDR2 FYNNEI. The CDR3 runs to 15 residues. CDR3 nucleotide sequence: TGTGCCAGCAGGCCGGGACAGGGGCACACCGGGGAGCTGTTTTTT. Its protein product is CASRPGQGHTGELFF.

The chain recombines TRBV15 with TRBJ1-5; the D is unclear. There are 15 residues in the CDR3. Germline V CDR1 and CDR2: LNHNV, YYDKDF (reference sequence). Between the trimmed V and J ends, which lost 0 bases and 0 bases, there was a span of 6 bases. The CDR3 is CATSRDRLSNQPQHF. The CDR3 DNA reads as TGTGCCACCAGCAGAGATCGGCTTAGCAATCAGCCCCAGCATTTT.

The chain couples TRBV6-5 to TRBJ2-7, with 13 positions matching TRBD2. CDR1 MNHEY and CDR2 SVGAGI come from the germline V gene. CDR3 size: 16 residues. The J segment lost 7 bases and the V segment lost 0 bases, leaving 6 bases of the junction unmatched. The CDR3 DNA sequence: TGTGCCAGCAGTTACTCTGGGACTAGCGGGGAAGAAGAGCAGTACTTC. It codes for CASSYSGTSGEEEQYF.

CDR3 DNA sequence: TGTGCCAGCAGCGTAGGAGGGCTCCCTAATCAGCCCCAGCATTTT. It codes for CASSVGGLPNQPQHF. V and J are TRBV9 and TRBJ1-5, with D hard to call. The CDR3 covers 15 residues. From germline, CDR1 is SGDLS and CDR2 YYNGEE. Trimming took off 0 bases at V and 4 bases at J, with 11 bases between the two ends.

The CDR3 protein is CASRDSWETDTQYF. The CDR3 DNA reads as TGTGCCAGCAGAGACTCATGGGAAACAGATACGCAGTATTTT. The chain joins TRBV2 to TRBJ2-3, with no clear D. The germline V gene has CDR1 SNHLY and CDR2 FYNNEI. The CDR3 length is 14 residues. Trimming pared 6 bases from V and 3 bases from J, leaving 13 bases between.

The J gene is TRBJ1-5, the V gene TRBV18; D is perhaps TRBD1 (6 bases). Germline lookup yields CDR1 KGHSH and CDR2 LQKENI. Trimming cost V 0 bases and J 11 bases, with 20 bases left between them. CDR3 length: 16 amino acids. CDR3 residues: CASSPPTGDLFWSQHF. For the CDR3, the DNA is TGTGCCAGCTCACCACCGACAGGTGACTTGTTCTGGTCCCAGCATTTT.

The rearrangement joins TRBV10-2 to TRBJ2-3; D possibly corresponds to TRBD2 (6 bases). The CDR3 runs to 13 residues. The V gene lost 10 bases and the J gene lost 3 bases, with 14 bases spanning the gap. The germline V gene has CDR1 WSHSY and CDR2 SAAADI. CDR3 amino acids: CAILARATDTQYF. In DNA, the CDR3 is TGCGCCATCCTAGCGAGAGCTACAGATACGCAGTATTTT.

The V call is TRBV19, the J call TRBJ2-7; possibly TRBD1 or TRBD2 for D (7 bases each). The CDR3 contains 14 residues. Germline CDR1 LNHDA, CDR2 SQIVND (reference sequence). The V gene lost 6 bases and the J gene lost 3 bases, with 15 bases spanning the gap. CDR3 bases: TGTGCCAGTAGCCCAGGGGGGGCCGGCTACGAGCAGTACTTC. Its protein is CASSPGGAGYEQYF.

V gene TRBV2 combines with J gene TRBJ2-1; 11 bases are shared with TRBD2. V was clipped by 7 bases and J by 5 bases; unmatched bases: 10. This CDR3 spans 16 amino acids. The V gene's germline CDR1 is SNHLY and CDR2 FYNNEI. The DNA for the CDR3 is TGTGCCAGCAAGACTAGCGGGACTCCCTTCGACAATGAGCAGTTCTTC. Translating gives CASKTSGTPFDNEQFF.

This chain links TRBV28 with TRBJ1-1, with 9 nucleotides matching TRBD1. Germline V lookup: CDR1 MDHEN, CDR2 SYDVKM. The junction had 8 bases not matched to a gene; V was cut back by 6 bases and J by 0 bases. The CDR3 has 16 amino acids. CDR3 amino acids: CASRSGTGTLNTEAFF. Here the CDR3 DNA reads TGTGCCAGCAGATCGGGGACAGGGACTTTGAACACTGAAGCTTTCTTT. Based on the CDR3 plus reference TRBV28 and TRBJ1-1, the full variable domain is DVKVTQSSRYLVKRTGEKVFLECVQDMDHENMFWYRQDPGLGLRLIYFSYDVKMKEKGDIPEGYSVSREKKERFSLILESASTNQTSMYLCASRSGTGTLNTEAFFGQGTRLTVV.

The V and J genes are TRBV20-1 and TRBJ2-7, with TRBD2 matching 9 bases. The CDR3 runs 13 residues. Germline assignment: CDR1 DFQATT and CDR2 SNEGSKA (reference sequence). V shed 6 bases, J shed 6 bases, and the junction held 9 bases outside the gene matches. In nucleotides, the CDR3 is TGCAGTGCCATTAGCGGGAGATCTTTCGAGCAGTACTTC. This sequence encodes CSAISGRSFEQYF.

The rearrangement uses TRBV28 and TRBJ2-5, with 9 bases identical to TRBD2. There are 16 residues in the CDR3. J lost 2 bases, V lost 3 bases, and 7 bases had no gene match. Germline values: CDR1 MDHEN, CDR2 SYDVKM. The CDR3 region is CASSFLAGDYQETQYF. The CDR3 bases are TGTGCCAGCAGTTTTTTAGCGGGAGATTATCAAGAGACCCAGTACTTC. Based on the CDR3 plus reference TRBV28 and TRBJ2-5, the full variable domain is DVKVTQSSRYLVKRTGEKVFLECVQDMDHENMFWYRQDPGLGLRLIYFSYDVKMKEKGDIPEGYSVSREKKERFSLILESASTNQTSMYLCASSFLAGDYQETQYFGPGTRLLVL.

The V and J genes are TRBV19 and TRBJ2-1, with TRBD2 as a possible D gene (7 bases). Germline CDR1 reads LNHDA; CDR2 reads SQIVND (reference sequence). V shed 3 bases and J shed 8 bases, with 23 bases lying between them. The CDR3 runs to 17 residues. CDR3 region: CASSIGSGGHYGDEQFF. The DNA for the CDR3 is TGTGCCAGTAGTATCGGGTCGGGGGGACATTATGGCGATGAGCAGTTCTTC.

The chain is built from TRBV28 and TRBJ2-5; D is uncertain. CDR1 and CDR2 from the germline V gene are MDHEN and SYDVKM. The CDR3 totals 14 residues. With 8 bases removed from V and 5 bases from J, the gap between germline ends came to 18 bases. This CDR3 reads CASDPNIPWETQYF. CDR3 coding DNA: TGTGCCAGCGATCCTAACATTCCCTGGGAGACCCAGTACTTC.

The rearrangement joins TRBV11-2 to TRBJ2-2; a possible D gene is TRBD1 (5 bases). This CDR3 has 13 amino acids. Germline assignment: CDR1 SGHAT and CDR2 FQNNGV. V was cut by 3 bases and J by 3 bases, with 5 bases left in between. The CDR3 is CASSLTDTGELFF. The CDR3 nucleotides are TGTGCCAGCAGCTTGACAGACACCGGGGAGCTGTTTTTT.

The chain has TRBV15 and TRBJ2-1, with D uncertain. The CDR3 totals 15 residues. Trimming removed 0 bases from V and 4 bases from J, with 10 bases in between. CDR1 and CDR2 (germline): LNHNV, YYDKDF (reference sequence). CDR3 loop: CATSRERDQYNEQFF. The CDR3 DNA sequence: TGTGCCACCAGCAGAGAAAGAGACCAATACAATGAGCAGTTCTTC.

The chain is built from TRBV29-1 and TRBJ2-1, with D possibly being TRBD1 or TRBD2 (6 bases each). The CDR3 is 14 amino acids. With 7 bases removed from V and 4 bases from J, the gap between germline ends came to 17 bases. Germline CDR1 reads SQVTM; CDR2 reads ANQGSEA. The CDR3 region is CSARGQPEYNEQFF. As DNA, the CDR3 is TGCAGCGCCCGGGGGCAGCCAGAGTACAATGAGCAGTTCTTC.

The chain has TRBV30 and TRBJ1-6, with no clear D. The CDR3 covers 14 residues. With 0 bases removed from V and 6 bases from J, the gap between germline ends came to 9 bases. CDR1 and CDR2 from the germline V gene are GTSNPN and SVGIG (reference sequence). The CDR3 coding sequence is TGTGCCTGGAGTGTAGGCGGTCTTAATTCACCCCTCCACTTT. This translates into CAWSVGGLNSPLHF.

This chain joins TRBV27 and TRBJ2-2; D is uncertain. Germline V lookup: CDR1 MNHEY, CDR2 SMNVEV (reference sequence). The V gene lost 6 bases and the J gene lost 4 bases, with 9 bases spanning the gap. The CDR3 contains 13 residues. CDR3 coding DNA: TGTGCCAGCAGCCCTTCCCCCACCGGGGAGCTGTTTTTT. Translating it yields CASSPSPTGELFF.

The chain carries TRBV30 and TRBJ2-2; maybe TRBD2 (6 bases). The CDR3 sequence is 15 residues long. Trimming removed 0 bases from V and 6 bases from J, with 14 bases in between. Germline V gene lookup returns CDR1 GTSNPN and CDR2 SVGIG (reference sequence). CDR3 loop: CAWSVRSGDAGELFF. In nucleotides, the CDR3 is TGTGCCTGGAGTGTTAGGTCGGGGGATGCCGGGGAGCTGTTTTTT.

V gene TRBV4-1 combines with J gene TRBJ2-7; D gene uncertain. Deletions cut 4 bases from V and 3 bases from J, with 10 bases between. CDR1 MGHRA and CDR2 YSYEKL come from the germline V gene. The CDR3 has 13 residues. In nucleotides, the CDR3 is TGCGCCAGCAGCCCTAATCCCAGCTACGAGCAGTACTTC. Protein sequence: CASSPNPSYEQYF.

This chain links TRBV6-6 with TRBJ1-1; 7 bases line up with TRBD1. CDR1 MNHNY and CDR2 SVGAGI come from the germline V gene (reference sequence). This CDR3 spans 14 amino acids. After removal of 2 bases from V and 3 bases from J, the junction contained 3 bases not matched to a gene. DNA of the CDR3: TGTGCCAGCAGTTACCTCGACAGGGACACTGAAGCTTTCTTT. It translates to CASSYLDRDTEAFF.